A single sample gave rise to the 16 T cell receptor beta chains below, sequenced in a study of cytomegalovirus exposure and HLA in healthy donors. Assay used: immunoSEQ multiplex PCR; TCRdb lists only in-frame clones, some missing. The sample consists of 250,000 to 300,000 clones, 80% to 90% of them appearing once. The sample taken for sequencing was PBMCs. These receptors were obtained from a woman between 18 and 30 years old in good health and CMV-seronegative.

V and J are TRBV6-4 and TRBJ2-1; 11 bases match TRBD2. V was pared by 4 bases and J by 8 bases, with 4 bases of the junction left unmatched. CDR1 is MRHNA, CDR2 SNTAGT, per germline. CDR3 size: 14 residues. CDR3 DNA sequence: TGTGCCAGCAGTGGTACACTAGCGGGAGATGAGCAGTTCTTC. Its protein product is CASSGTLAGDEQFF.

Written as DNA, the CDR3 is TGTGCCAGCAGCTTAGTAGTGGGAGGGCCGGGGGAGACCCAGTACTTC. It codes for CASSLVVGGPGETQYF. V and J are TRBV7-6 and TRBJ2-5; TRBD2 aligns across 7 bases. Trimming cost V 1 base and J 5 bases; bases outside gene matches: 10. Germline lookup yields CDR1 SGHVS and CDR2 FNYEAQ. The CDR3 has 16 amino acids.

The V call is TRBV5-6, the J call TRBJ2-1; the match to TRBD2 covers 9 bases. CDR1 and CDR2 (germline): SGHDT, YYEEEE. With 5 bases clipped from V and 3 bases from J, the junction kept 6 bases outside the gene matches. CDR3 length: 15 amino acids. The CDR3 DNA sequence: TGTGCCAGCAGTTGGACTAGCGACTACTACAATGAGCAGTTCTTC. Amino acids: CASSWTSDYYNEQFF.

V gene TRBV7-2 combines with J gene TRBJ2-1; D is unresolved. Germline assignment: CDR1 SGHTA and CDR2 FQGNSA. The CDR3 is 12 residues long. V was trimmed by 3 bases and J by 10 bases, leaving 10 bases between them. The CDR3 DNA follows: TGTGCCAGCAGCTTCGTTATTGTGGAGCAGTTCTTC. Amino acid sequence: CASSFVIVEQFF.

The V gene is TRBV28, the J gene TRBJ1-2; the match to TRBD1 covers 7 bases. The ends lost 6 bases at V and 8 bases at J; junction bases unmatched: 6. In germline, CDR1 is MDHEN, CDR2 SYDVKM. The CDR3 consists of 12 residues. The CDR3 DNA reads TGTGCCAGCAGACCATTAGGGGGCGGCTACACCTTC. It encodes CASRPLGGGYTF.

V and J are TRBV5-6 and TRBJ2-7; no clear D gene. V shed 4 bases and J shed 1 base, with 6 bases lying between them. Germline assignment: CDR1 SGHDT and CDR2 YYEEEE. The CDR3 totals 12 residues. The CDR3 DNA reads as TGTGCCAGCAGCCGAGTTTCCTACGAGCAGTACTTC. The encoded protein is CASSRVSYEQYF.

This chain joins TRBV5-1 and TRBJ2-6; 7 nucleotides line up with TRBD2. Germline lookup yields CDR1 SGHRS and CDR2 YFSETQ. The junction had 8 bases not matched to a gene; V was cut back by 2 bases and J by 0 bases. The CDR3 totals 18 residues. The CDR3 loop is CASSFPTSRFSGANVLTF. The CDR3 nucleotides are TGCGCCAGCAGCTTCCCGACTAGCAGGTTCTCTGGGGCCAACGTCCTGACTTTC. Full variable domain (missing parts from reference TRBV5-1 and TRBJ2-6): KAGVTQTPRYLIKTRGQQVTLSCSPISGHRSVSWYQQTPGQGLQFLFEYFSETQRNKGNFPGRFSGRQFSNSRSEMNVSTLELGDSALYLCASSFPTSRFSGANVLTFGAGSRLTVL.

The V gene is TRBV5-1, the J gene TRBJ1-3, with D possibly matching TRBD1 (6 bases). The germline V gene has CDR1 SGHRS and CDR2 YFSETQ. Trimming left V 0 bases short and J 3 bases short, with 13 bases between. CDR3 length: 16 amino acids. The CDR3 protein is CASSLAGGRFGNTIYF. The CDR3 bases are TGCGCCAGCAGCTTGGCGGGGGGGCGTTTTGGAAACACCATATATTTT.

This sequence joins TRBV10-2 and TRBJ2-6; the D gene is possibly TRBD1 (6 bases). Germline loops: CDR1 WSHSY, CDR2 SAAADI. The V and J ends lost 6 bases and 1 base respectively, with 19 bases between them. This CDR3 spans 18 amino acids. CDR3 sequence: CASREHWDNWSGANVLTF. The CDR3 DNA is TGCGCCAGCAGGGAGCACTGGGACAATTGGTCTGGGGCCAACGTCCTGACTTTC.

This chain links TRBV5-8 with TRBJ1-6; 10 bases line up with TRBD1. The V segment lost 4 bases and the J segment 9 bases; nucleotides outside the gene matches: 1. The CDR3 has 13 amino acids. Germline CDR1 SGHTS, CDR2 YDEGEE. The CDR3 region has the DNA TGTGCCAGCAGCCGGACAGGGGGTTCACCCCTCCACTTT. Amino acids: CASSRTGGSPLHF. The whole variable domain, filled in from reference TRBV5-8 and TRBJ1-6, reads EAGVTQSPTHLIKTRGQQATLRCSPISGHTSVYWYQQALGLGLQFLLWYDEGEERNRGNFPPRFSGRQFPNYSSELNVNALELEDSALYLCASSRTGGSPLHFGNGTRLTVT.

This chain uses TRBV28 with TRBJ1-5; weak D call: TRBD1 (6 bases). CDR1 is MDHEN and CDR2 is SYDVKM in the germline V gene. V lost 5 bases to trimming and J lost 4 bases, with 15 bases between them. CDR3 size: 15 residues. The CDR3 sequence: CASSGADQGNQPQHF. The CDR3 bases are TGTGCCAGCAGTGGTGCGGACCAGGGGAATCAGCCCCAGCATTTT.

This clone turned up a few times. The chain employs TRBV30 and TRBJ2-7; tentatively, D is TRBD1 (6 bases). Germline V CDR1 and CDR2: GTSNPN, SVGIG (reference sequence). The V gene lost 2 bases and the J gene lost 2 bases, with 16 bases spanning the gap. The CDR3 is 15 residues long. As DNA, the CDR3 is TGTGCCTGGAGTATAGGGACAAGCACAACCTACGAGCAGTACTTC. It specifies CAWSIGTSTTYEQYF.

The genes are TRBV6-5 and TRBJ1-1; 9 positions match TRBD1. The CDR3 consists of 14 residues. Germline V gives CDR1 MNHEY, CDR2 SVGAGI. After removal of 4 bases from V and 4 bases from J, the junction contained 4 bases not matched to a gene. CDR3 region: CASSSQGAGTEAFF. Written as DNA, the CDR3 is TGTGCCAGCAGTTCACAGGGGGCCGGCACTGAAGCTTTCTTT.

The gene calls are TRBV6-1 and TRBJ1-1; 7 nucleotides line up with TRBD1. V lost 4 bases and J lost 5; bases outside the gene matches: 7. CDR1 and CDR2 (germline): MNHNS, SASEGT. The CDR3 length is 14 residues. CDR3 bases: TGTGCCAGCAGTGGGCTGACAGGGATAACTGAAGCTTTCTTT. Amino acid sequence: CASSGLTGITEAFF.

This chain uses TRBV7-9 with TRBJ2-3; the D gene is possibly TRBD1 (5 bases). V lost 4 bases and J lost 0, with 14 bases in between. The CDR3 runs 16 residues. CDR1 and CDR2 (germline): SEHNR, FQNEAQ (reference sequence). The CDR3 nucleotides are TGTGCCAGCAGCTCCGACAGTTATTTCAGCACAGATACGCAGTATTTT. As protein: CASSSDSYFSTDTQYF.

A remark on this clone: Compared with germline, one end of the junction differs, possibly owing to a read error. The rearrangement links TRBV7-7 to TRBJ1-2; 9 nucleotides line up with TRBD1. Per the germline V gene, CDR1 is SSHAT and CDR2 is FNYEAQ (reference sequence). The CDR3 has 19 residues. CDR3 nucleotide sequence: TGTGCTAGCAGCTCCCCAACAGGGGGCGGACTATTCGAGAACTATGGCTACACCTTC. It specifies CASSSPTGGGLFENYGYTF.